These T cell receptor beta chains were read from a single sample in a study of human T cells and chemical hapten exposure. A single record per CDR3 protein comes from TCRdb applying MiXCR to the RACE reads. The sample shows some 110,000 distinct CDR3 sequences, over 10% of them seen only once. The sequencing here drew on whole blood, taken in connection with sensitization to the hapten diphenylcyclopropenone (DPC). The receptors shown here come from a woman aged 50 to 60 with alopecia areata. Some clones in this sample may be carry-over from other donors' samples. The CDR3 runs from the conserved cysteine through the conserved F or W. D genes are given only for firm matches. Rows give clone size only sometimes, using once, few, many, or a class for an expanded clone.

CDR3nt | CDR3aa | d_gene | abundance | j_gene | v_gene
TGTGCCAGCAGTCGCTTGCACGAGCAGTACTTC | CASSRLHEQYF | . | many | TRBJ2-7 | TRBV6-5
TGTGCCAGCAGCGTGGGGATAAGGACAGTTGGCACAGATACGCAGTATTTT | CASSVGIRTVGTDTQYF | . | . | TRBJ2-3 | TRBV9
TGCAGCGTTGCACGCGGGGGGAGCTCCTACAATGAGCAGTTCTTC | CSVARGGSSYNEQFF | TRBD2 | few | TRBJ2-1 | TRBV29-1
TGTGCCAGCAGCTTAACCCCCGGCACCTACGAGCAGTACTTC | CASSLTPGTYEQYF | . | many | TRBJ2-7 | TRBV11-2
TGTGCCAGCAGTTTCGGGACCTACGAGCAGTACTTC | CASSFGTYEQYF | . | . | TRBJ2-7 | TRBV28
TGTGCCAGCAGTTATGGACGGGGCCGACCAACCGGGGAGCTGTTTTTT | CASSYGRGRPTGELFF | . | many | TRBJ2-2 | TRBV6-2/TRBV6-3
TGTGCCAGCAAACGAAGCGGGCCCGGGGGGTACAATGAGCAGTTCTTC | CASKRSGPGGYNEQFF | TRBD2 | . | TRBJ2-1 | TRBV6-2/TRBV6-3
TGTGCCAGTAGCCAGACCCGCCGGACAGTGGACGGCTACACCTTC | CASSQTRRTVDGYTF | . | . | TRBJ1-2 | TRBV19
TGTGCCACCAGCAGGGCGCAGAGAACCCAGTACTTC | CATSRAQRTQYF | . | many | TRBJ2-5 | TRBV15
TGTGCCAGCAGCCAAGGACCCTCCCCAGGGGCGGGAGAAAAACTGTTTTTT | CASSQGPSPGAGEKLFF | . | few | TRBJ1-4 | TRBV4-2
TGTGCCAGCAGCCGCTTTCTTGGTTCTAGCGGGACCACAGATACGCAGTATTTT | CASSRFLGSSGTTDTQYF | TRBD2 | many | TRBJ2-3 | TRBV14
TGTGCCAGCAACCTAGTGGGTGCCGAGCAGTACTTC | CASNLVGAEQYF | . | few | TRBJ2-7 | TRBV28
TGTGCCAGCAGCTTAGGGGGAGCGACTAGCCGATATACGCAGTATTTT | CASSLGGATSRYTQYF | TRBD2 | few | TRBJ2-3 | TRBV7-2
TGCAGCGTTGGCAGCTCGGGGGAGACCCAGTACTTC | CSVGSSGETQYF | . | . | TRBJ2-5 | TRBV29-1
TGTGCCAGCAGCCGCAGGGGGCGGGACACCTACAATGAGCAGTTCTTC | CASSRRGRDTYNEQFF | TRBD1 | many | TRBJ2-1 | TRBV9
TGCGCCAGCAGCTCTGAGGCATCGGACAAACTGTTTTTT | CASSSEASDKLFF | . | . | TRBJ1-4 | TRBV5-1
TGTGCCAGCAGCTTAGCTTTCGGCTGGCAGTACTTC | CASSLAFGWQYF | . | many | TRBJ2-7 | TRBV7-9
TGTGCCAGCAGCCAAGATGTAGGGAACTATGGCTACACCTTC | CASSQDVGNYGYTF | . | many | TRBJ1-2 | TRBV4-2
TGTGCCAGCAGCTCTGACAGACTCTGGGGCTACACCTTC | CASSSDRLWGYTF | . | . | TRBJ1-2 | TRBV9
TGTGCCAGCGGAAGGAATGACAGATACAAAAACATTCAGTACTTC | CASGRNDRYKNIQYF | . | many | TRBJ2-4 | TRBV5-4
TGTGCCGCGGGGGACAGACCCTATAATTCACCCCTCCACTTT | CAAGDRPYNSPLHF | TRBD1 | many | TRBJ1-6 | TRBV6-2/TRBV6-3
TGTGCCAGCAGTTTAGATAAGCGGGAGGTTCAAGAGACCCAGTACTTC | CASSLDKREVQETQYF | TRBD2 | few | TRBJ2-5 | TRBV12-3/TRBV12-4
TGTGCCAGTCTCATGGCAGGGAGAAACACTGAAGCTTTCTTT | CASLMAGRNTEAFF | . | . | TRBJ1-1 | TRBV27
TGTGCCAGCAGCCAAGATATTGGCAGCGCCTACGAGCAGTACTTC | CASSQDIGSAYEQYF | . | . | TRBJ2-7 | TRBV3-1
TGTGCCAGCACGCCCGGGACTAGCACAGATACGCAGTATTTT | CASTPGTSTDTQYF | . | few | TRBJ2-3 | TRBV27
TGTGCCAGCAGTGGGACGGGGCAAAGTGGAAACACCATATATTTT | CASSGTGQSGNTIYF | . | few | TRBJ1-3 | TRBV28
TGTGCCAGCAGTTACTCCCGTGACAGTTTCCACTCTGGAAACACCATATATTTT | CASSYSRDSFHSGNTIYF | . | . | TRBJ1-3 | TRBV6-5
TGCAGTGCTAAGGGACTGGGACAGGGAGCCTACGAGCAGTACTTC | CSAKGLGQGAYEQYF | TRBD1 | many | TRBJ2-7 | TRBV20-1
TGTGCCAGCAGCCCCCCAGGAGATTTGTATTTT | CASSPPGDLYF | . | few | TRBJ2-3 | TRBV7-8
TGTGCCAGCAGGGAAGCGGAATGGGACAATGAGCAGTTCTTC | CASREAEWDNEQFF | . | few | TRBJ2-1 | TRBV2
TGTGCCAGCAGTACAAGACAGGGTAATTCACCCCTCCACTTT | CASSTRQGNSPLHF | TRBD1 | few | TRBJ1-6 | TRBV6-1
TGTGCCAGCAGTGGGCAAGAGACCCAGTACTTC | CASSGQETQYF | . | once | TRBJ2-5 | TRBV2
TGTGCCAGCAGCATCCTCCAGGGATCCGATGAGCAGTTCTTC | CASSILQGSDEQFF | . | . | TRBJ2-1 | TRBV7-2
TGTGCCAGCAGCTCCGGACAGGCCCGCTCCTACGAGCAGTACTTC | CASSSGQARSYEQYF | TRBD1 | . | TRBJ2-7 | TRBV11-2
TGTGCCAGCAGCGAAGGTCATAGCAATCAGCCCCAGCATTTT | CASSEGHSNQPQHF | . | medium-sized | TRBJ1-5 | TRBV7-9
TGTGCCAGCAGTGAACGGCAGGGGGATGAAAAACTGTTTTTT | CASSERQGDEKLFF | TRBD1 | few | TRBJ1-4 | TRBV2
TGCAGTGCTAAGTCGGGGGGCGTCACTGAAGCTTTCTTT | CSAKSGGVTEAFF | . | many | TRBJ1-1 | TRBV20-1
TGTGCCAGCAGCCACGATAAGGGGCGCTTCCACGAGCAGTACTTC | CASSHDKGRFHEQYF | . | . | TRBJ2-7 | TRBV6-2/TRBV6-3
TGTGCCAGCAGCCAGACAGGGGGTCATGAGCAGTTCTTC | CASSQTGGHEQFF | TRBD1 | many | TRBJ2-1 | TRBV3-1
TGTGCCAGCAGCTTAGAGCGGGGGGAAAACAATCAGCCCCAGCATTTT | CASSLERGENNQPQHF | . | few | TRBJ1-5 | TRBV7-9
TGTGCCAGCAGCCAAGACCCGGGGTGGACTAGCGGGCCTTACGAGCAGTACTTC | CASSQDPGWTSGPYEQYF | TRBD2 | . | TRBJ2-7 | TRBV3-1
TGTGCCAGTAAATTGGACGGCCAAGAGACCCAGTACTTC | CASKLDGQETQYF | . | few | TRBJ2-5 | TRBV19
TGCGCCAGCAGCTTGGAGGGACAGGGTGGCTACGAGCAGTACTTC | CASSLEGQGGYEQYF | TRBD1 | . | TRBJ2-7 | TRBV5-1
TGCAGTGCCAACAATTTTGATGAGCAGTTCTTC | CSANNFDEQFF | . | . | TRBJ2-1 | TRBV20-1
TGTGCCAGCAGTGGCTATTCTAGCGGGAGTAGCCACGAGCAGTACTTC | CASSGYSSGSSHEQYF | TRBD2 | . | TRBJ2-7 | TRBV2
TGTGCCAGCAGTGATTATACTAGCGGGGCCCCCTGGTACTTC | CASSDYTSGAPWYF | TRBD2 | many | TRBJ2-7 | TRBV2
TGTGCCAGCAGCTTCAACAGGGTGAACACTGAAGCTTTCTTT | CASSFNRVNTEAFF | . | few | TRBJ1-1 | TRBV7-9
TGTGCCAGCAGCTTATACGGACAAGGAAGGATGGACACTGAAGCTTTCTTT | CASSLYGQGRMDTEAFF | . | few | TRBJ1-1 | TRBV5-4
TGTGCCAGCAGTGGAACTTGGGTTAACTATGGCTACACCTTC | CASSGTWVNYGYTF | . | many | TRBJ1-2 | TRBV6-4
TGTGCCAGCAGTTCACCGGGCCGCGGCTATGGCTACACCTTC | CASSSPGRGYGYTF | . | many | TRBJ1-2 | TRBV7-9
TGCGCCAGCAGCCAAGATGACAGGTACGAGCAGTACTTC | CASSQDDRYEQYF | . | . | TRBJ2-7 | TRBV4-1
TGTGCCAGCGGACTTGGGACCGGGGAGCTGTTTTTT | CASGLGTGELFF | . | few | TRBJ2-2 | TRBV28
TGTGCCAGCAGCCCGGGACTTTGGCAGCCCCAGCATTTT | CASSPGLWQPQHF | . | many | TRBJ1-5 | TRBV27
TGTGCCAGCAGTTCGCTCAGGGGCCGCTTCCTTATAGATGGCTACACCTTC | CASSSLRGRFLIDGYTF | . | many | TRBJ1-2 | TRBV28
TGTGCCAGCAGCCGGGGACGGAACACTGAAGCTTTCTTT | CASSRGRNTEAFF | . | many | TRBJ1-1 | TRBV11-2